Detailed here is one TCR beta chain. This clone was found a few times. Its cognate antigen has yet to be identified. Base qualities are not provided; no much larger clone lies one nucleotide away. Following the manufacturer's recommendations, the immunoSEQ kit was used to generate TCR beta libraries from genomic DNA. Library preparation used a first multiplex PCR with proprietary primers, then a second PCR adding unique barcodes, with bead cleanups after each round. A positive control reaction and a negative control reaction, both provided in the kit, were run with every batch of samples. The final libraries were assessed on an Agilent 4200 TapeStation D1000 ScreenTape, pooled by volume, and quantified by qPCR. Sequencing was performed on an Illumina NextSeq500 using a MidOutput 150-cycle cartridge, with 156 Read1 cycles, 15 Index1 cycles, and the kit custom primers. The pooled library was loaded at 1.0 pM, with a roughly 20% PhiX control spiked in. Per the original workflow: Vendor-processed data were analyzed in R, with a clonotype defined as all T cells sharing the same CDR3 nucleotide sequence. In the clone abundance analyses, frequencies in each sample were normalized to that sample's 10,000 most abundant clones. Before analysis, public T cell clones were removed, and these numbered fewer than six per sample on average. Tumor-enriched and baseline blood-enriched clonotypes were defined by at least a 32-fold difference in abundance between compartments. A beta-binomial differential abundance model was used to identify clonotypes that expanded or contracted between blood time points. Tumor-blood repertoire similarity was measured with the Baroni-Urbani and Buser coefficient, and group comparisons used two-tailed Wilcoxon tests in R. The clones in this table, taken by TCRdb from immuneACCESS, are in-frame only. Not every clone is retained; where verified, under half of the shortfall comes from an unresolved V gene, and the cause of the rest is unknown. V and J calls and clone size are those listed in that table; D and trimming were worked out from the DNA. The sample yields about 58,000 clones; roughly four fifths were counted once. The ten largest clones capture under 7% of the sample.

From the cysteine up to the phenylalanine, the CDR3 has a length of 14 residues. The read is trimmed to its CDR3 DNA, 42 bases read in frame from base 1. CDR1 is given as SGHTA and CDR2 as FQGTGA, both from the germline V gene. The germline ends are 10 bases apart after V is trimmed by 3 bases and J by 2 bases. This record belongs to a study of radiation and T cells in renal cell carcinoma (dated by TCRdb to 2018 to 2020). Study-level background: The samples were drawn from a clinical trial, where primary renal cell carcinomas were treated with 15 Gy of stereotactic body radiation therapy and then removed by nephrectomy 4 weeks afterward. In total, approximately 53 samples, comprising 25 or so tumors and around 27 peripheral blood samples, were subjected to TCR beta sequencing. A total of about 4 million unique CDR3 nucleotide sequences, encoding some 2,700,000 unique CDR3 amino acid sequences, were found across all 50 or so samples.

What the study reported, not specific to this receptor: Blood repertoire dynamics were not followed beyond 4 weeks after treatment. In blood, the top tumor clonotypes increased from baseline to 2 weeks after radiation and then shrank by 4 weeks, which suggests a temporary expansion of tumor-resident clones. Effects of radiation dose or scheduling on the TCR repertoire could not be addressed with the single-armed trial design. No pretreatment tumor biopsies were available, so the baseline intratumoral presence of clonotypes could not be determined.

The sample's time point label, in plain terms: blood 2 weeks post-SBRT. The treatment or condition label, as the study defines it: 15 Gy SBRT to primary tumor, nephrectomy 4 weeks later. To follow tumor-enriched clonotypes, serial peripheral blood was collected from radiation-treated patients at baseline and at 2 weeks and 4 weeks after SBRT. Every patient had renal cell carcinoma of clear cell pathology. The QIAamp DNA Blood Mini Kit (Qiagen) was used to prepare genomic DNA for TCR sequencing. The analyses included just those samples that passed every quality control check. Specimen: blood, collected from a patient whose treatment included radiotherapy and nephrectomy. The chain couples TRBV7-3 to TRBJ1-1, and the D gene may be TRBD1, 6 bases matching. The receptor's source is a man in his 60s with renal cell carcinoma. Read as DNA, the sequence is TGTGCCAGCAGCTTTACAGGGCTCAACACTGAAGCTTTCTTT. Its product reads: CASSFTGLNTEAFF.